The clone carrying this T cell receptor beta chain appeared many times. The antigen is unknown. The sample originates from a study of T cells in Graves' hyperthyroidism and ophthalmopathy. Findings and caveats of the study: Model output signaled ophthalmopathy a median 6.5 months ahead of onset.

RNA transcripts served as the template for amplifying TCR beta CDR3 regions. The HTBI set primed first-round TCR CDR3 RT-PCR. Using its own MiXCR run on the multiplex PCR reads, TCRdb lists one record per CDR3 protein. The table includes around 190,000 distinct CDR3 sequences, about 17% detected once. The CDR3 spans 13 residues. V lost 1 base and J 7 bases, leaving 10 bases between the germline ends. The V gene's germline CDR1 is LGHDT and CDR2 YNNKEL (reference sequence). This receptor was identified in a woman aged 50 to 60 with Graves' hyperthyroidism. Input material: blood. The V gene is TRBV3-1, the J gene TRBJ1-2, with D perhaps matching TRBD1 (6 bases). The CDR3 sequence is CASSQAWTAGYTF. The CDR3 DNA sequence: TGTGCCAGCAGCCAAGCTTGGACAGCTGGCTACACCTTC.